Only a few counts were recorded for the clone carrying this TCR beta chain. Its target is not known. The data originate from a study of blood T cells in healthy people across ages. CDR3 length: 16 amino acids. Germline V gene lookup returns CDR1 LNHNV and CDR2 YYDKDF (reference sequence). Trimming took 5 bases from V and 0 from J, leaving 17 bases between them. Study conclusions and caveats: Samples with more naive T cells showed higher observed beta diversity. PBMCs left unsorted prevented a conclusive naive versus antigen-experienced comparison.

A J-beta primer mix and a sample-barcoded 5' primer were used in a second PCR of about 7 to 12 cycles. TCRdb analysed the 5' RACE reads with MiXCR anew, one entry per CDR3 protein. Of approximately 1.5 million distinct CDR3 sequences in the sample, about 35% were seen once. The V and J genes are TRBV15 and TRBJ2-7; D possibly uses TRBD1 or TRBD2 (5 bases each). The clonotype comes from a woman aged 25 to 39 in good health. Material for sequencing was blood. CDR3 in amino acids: CATSDLEAGSSYEQYF. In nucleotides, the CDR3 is TGTGCCACCAGCGATCTAGAAGCAGGGAGCTCCTACGAGCAGTACTTC.